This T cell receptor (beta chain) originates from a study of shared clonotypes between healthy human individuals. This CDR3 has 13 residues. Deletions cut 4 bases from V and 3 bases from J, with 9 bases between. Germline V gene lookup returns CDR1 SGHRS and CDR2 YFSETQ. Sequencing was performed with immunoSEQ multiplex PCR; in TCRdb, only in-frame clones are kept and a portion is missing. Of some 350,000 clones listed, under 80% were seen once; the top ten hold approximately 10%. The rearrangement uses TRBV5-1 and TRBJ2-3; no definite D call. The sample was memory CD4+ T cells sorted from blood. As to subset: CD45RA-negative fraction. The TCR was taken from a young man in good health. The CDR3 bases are TGCGCCAGCAGCCGCAGCCCGACAGATACGCAGTATTTT. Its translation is CASSRSPTDTQYF.